This T cell receptor beta chain was profiled in a study of T cell responses to AZD1222 COVID-19 vaccine. V trimming: 6 bases; J trimming: 9 bases; junction bases outside the gene matches: 11. CDR3 size: 14 residues. The germline CDR1 and CDR2 sequences are SNHLY and FYNNEI. Only in-frame clones appear in the TCRdb table, and some are missing; sequencing was by immunoSEQ multiplex PCR. The sample has tens of thousands of clones; about 86% are singletons. The sequence derives from an adult who received the AZD1222 COVID-19 vaccine. The chain carries TRBV2 and TRBJ1-5; TRBD1 matches at 7 bases. Source: peripheral blood, taken 28 days after the second AZD1222 dose. The CDR3, as DNA: TGTGCCAGCAGCTACGACAGGGCCGGGGGGCCCCAGCATTTT. The encoded protein is CASSYDRAGGPQHF.